Sequencing of this TCR beta chain was carried out in a study of spatial heterogeneity in lung cancer. Looking at the study overall: Detection consistently captured more beta-chain sequences than alpha-chain sequences.

Documented time point: sample taken at primary tumor resection. TCRs were sequenced from unsorted whole RNA of tumor, nontumor lung or PBMC. A total of approximately 69 untreated early-stage non-small cell lung cancer patients served as donors. With regard to this clonotype: Antigen specificity is unknown.

Every TCR cDNA molecule bore its own unique molecular identifier. TCRdb ran MiXCR on the 5' RACE reads and lists one entry per CDR3 protein. Counted here are under 50,000 distinct CDR3 sequences, around 5.2% occurring once; the ten biggest clones make up approximately 24%. The germline CDR1 and CDR2 sequences are DFQATT and SNEGSKA (reference sequence). Trimming pared 5 bases from V and 0 bases from J, leaving 17 bases between. CDR3 length: 16 residues. Study-wide points: Ubiquitous expanded tumor TCRs surfaced in blood more at resection than they did at follow-up.

The chain couples TRBV20-1 to TRBJ1-5; D ambiguous. The clonotype comes from a female donor with early-stage non-small cell lung cancer. The sample was PBMCs, taken at surgery. The CDR3 reads CSAGVPAHVSNQPQHF. CDR3 DNA sequence: TGCAGTGCTGGGGTTCCCGCCCACGTTAGCAATCAGCCCCAGCATTTT.